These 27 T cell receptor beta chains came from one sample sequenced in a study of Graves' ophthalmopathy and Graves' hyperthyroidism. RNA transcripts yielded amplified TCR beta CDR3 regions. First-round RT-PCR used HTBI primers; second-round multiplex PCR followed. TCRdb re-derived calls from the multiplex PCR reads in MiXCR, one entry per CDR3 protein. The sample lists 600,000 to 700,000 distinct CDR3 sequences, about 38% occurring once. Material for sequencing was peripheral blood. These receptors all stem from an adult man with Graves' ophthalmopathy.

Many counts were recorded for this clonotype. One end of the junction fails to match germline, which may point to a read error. CDR3 nucleotide sequence: TGCGCCAGCAGCTTGTCTTGGGGCTCCTACGAGCAGTACTTC. It encodes CASSLSWGSYEQYF. The V call is TRBV25-1, the J call TRBJ2-7, with unresolved D. The V gene's germline CDR1 is MGHDK and CDR2 SYGVNS. This CDR3 comprises 14 residues.

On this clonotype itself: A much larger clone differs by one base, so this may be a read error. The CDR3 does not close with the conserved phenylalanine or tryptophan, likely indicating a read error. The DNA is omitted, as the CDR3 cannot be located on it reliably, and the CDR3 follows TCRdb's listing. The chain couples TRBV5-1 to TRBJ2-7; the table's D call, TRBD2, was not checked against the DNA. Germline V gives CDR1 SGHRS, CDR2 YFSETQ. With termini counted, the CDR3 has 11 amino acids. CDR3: CASSAPAVEYS.

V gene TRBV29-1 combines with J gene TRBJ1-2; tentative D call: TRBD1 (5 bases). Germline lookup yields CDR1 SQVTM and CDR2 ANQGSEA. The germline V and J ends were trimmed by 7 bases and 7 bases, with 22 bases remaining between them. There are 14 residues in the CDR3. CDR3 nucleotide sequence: TGCAGCGCCCTGGGGCGAGGGGTACGTTTTGGCTACACCTTC. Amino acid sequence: CSALGRGVRFGYTF.

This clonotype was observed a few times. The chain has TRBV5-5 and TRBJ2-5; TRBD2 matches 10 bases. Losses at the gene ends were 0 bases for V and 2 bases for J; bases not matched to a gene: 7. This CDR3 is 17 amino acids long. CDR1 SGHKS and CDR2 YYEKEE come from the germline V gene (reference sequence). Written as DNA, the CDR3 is TGTGCCAGCAGCTTGGGGGTAGGGACTAGCGAACAAGAGACCCAGTACTTC. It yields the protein CASSLGVGTSEQETQYF.

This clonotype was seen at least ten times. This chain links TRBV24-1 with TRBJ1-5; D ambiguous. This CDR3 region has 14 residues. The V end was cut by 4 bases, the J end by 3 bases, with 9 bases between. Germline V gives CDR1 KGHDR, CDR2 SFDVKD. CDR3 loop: CATSEGSSNQPQHF. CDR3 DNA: TGTGCCACCAGTGAGGGATCCTCCAATCAGCCCCAGCATTTT.

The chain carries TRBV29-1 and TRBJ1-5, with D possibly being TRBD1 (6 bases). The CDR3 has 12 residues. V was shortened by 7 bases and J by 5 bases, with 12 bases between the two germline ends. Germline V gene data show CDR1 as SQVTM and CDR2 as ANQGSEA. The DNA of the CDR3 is TGCAGCGCCGGGGGGGGCGATCAGCCCCAGCATTTT. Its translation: CSAGGGDQPQHF.

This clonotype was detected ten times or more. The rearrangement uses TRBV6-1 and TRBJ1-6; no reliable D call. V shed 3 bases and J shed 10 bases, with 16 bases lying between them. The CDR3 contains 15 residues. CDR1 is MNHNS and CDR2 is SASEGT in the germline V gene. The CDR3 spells CASSDLRPASSPLHF. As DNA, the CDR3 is TGTGCCAGCAGTGATTTACGACCGGCTAGCTCACCCCTCCACTTT.

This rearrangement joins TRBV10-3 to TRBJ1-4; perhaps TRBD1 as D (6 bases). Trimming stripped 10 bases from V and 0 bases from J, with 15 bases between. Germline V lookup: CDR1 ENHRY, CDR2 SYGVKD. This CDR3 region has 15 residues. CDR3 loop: CATLRGMATNEKLFF. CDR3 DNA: TGTGCCACACTCAGGGGCATGGCAACTAATGAAAAACTGTTTTTT.

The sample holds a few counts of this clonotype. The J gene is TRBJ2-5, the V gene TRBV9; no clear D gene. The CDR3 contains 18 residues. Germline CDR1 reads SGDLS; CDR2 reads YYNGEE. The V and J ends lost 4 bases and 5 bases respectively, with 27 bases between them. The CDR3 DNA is TGTGCCAGCAGCCCGAATCTACAGTTATATACTCTTGGGGAGACCCAGTACTTC. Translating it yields CASSPNLQLYTLGETQYF.

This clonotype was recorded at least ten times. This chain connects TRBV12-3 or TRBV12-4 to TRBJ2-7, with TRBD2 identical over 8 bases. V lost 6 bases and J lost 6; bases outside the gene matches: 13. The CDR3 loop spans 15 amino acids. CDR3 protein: CASSSSGGESGEQYF. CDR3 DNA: TGTGCCAGCAGCTCAAGCGGGGGAGAGTCTGGCGAGCAGTACTTC.

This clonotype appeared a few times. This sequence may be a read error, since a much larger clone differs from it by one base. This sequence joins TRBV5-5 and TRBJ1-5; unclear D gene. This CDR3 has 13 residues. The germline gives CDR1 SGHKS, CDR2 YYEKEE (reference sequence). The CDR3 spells CASSQDSGQPQHF. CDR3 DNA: TGCGCCAGCAGCCAAGATTCGGGTCAGCCCCAGCATTTT.

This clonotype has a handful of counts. The CDR3 region is CASSEDGSGELFF. The DNA of the CDR3 is TGTGCCAGCAGTGAGGACGGTTCCGGGGAGCTGTTTTTT. This sequence joins TRBV6-1 and TRBJ2-2; D not certain. Between the trimmed V and J ends, which lost 3 bases and 6 bases, there was a span of 8 bases. The CDR3 extends over 13 amino acids. Per germline, CDR1 MNHNS and CDR2 SASEGT.

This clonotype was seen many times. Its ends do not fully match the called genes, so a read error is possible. The CDR3 DNA follows: TGTGCCAGCAGCCCGAGTGAATTC. This codes for CASSPSEF. This chain joins TRBV7-9 and TRBJ2-7; no definite D call. Germline V gene lookup returns CDR1 SEHNR and CDR2 FQNEAQ (reference sequence). The CDR3 has 8 residues.

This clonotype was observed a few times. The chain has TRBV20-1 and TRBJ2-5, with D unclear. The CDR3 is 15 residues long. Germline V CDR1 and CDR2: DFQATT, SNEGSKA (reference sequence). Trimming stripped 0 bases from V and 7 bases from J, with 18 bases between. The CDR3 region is CSARDSGPHGGTQYF. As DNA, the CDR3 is TGCAGTGCTAGAGACTCGGGCCCCCACGGCGGGACCCAGTACTTC.

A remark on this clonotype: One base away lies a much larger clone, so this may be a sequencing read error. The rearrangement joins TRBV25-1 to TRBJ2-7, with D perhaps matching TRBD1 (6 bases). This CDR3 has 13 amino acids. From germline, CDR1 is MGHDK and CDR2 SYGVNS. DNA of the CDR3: TGTGCCAGCAGACAACAGGGCTCCTACGGGCAGTACTTC. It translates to CASRQQGSYGQYF.

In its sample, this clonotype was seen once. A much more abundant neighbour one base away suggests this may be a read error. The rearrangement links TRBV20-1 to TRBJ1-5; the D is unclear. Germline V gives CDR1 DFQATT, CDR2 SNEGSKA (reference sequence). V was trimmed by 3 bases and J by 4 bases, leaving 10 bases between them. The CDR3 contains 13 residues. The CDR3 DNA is TGCAGTGCTAGCGACGGGGTGAATCAGCCCCAGCATTTT. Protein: CSASDGVNQPQHF.

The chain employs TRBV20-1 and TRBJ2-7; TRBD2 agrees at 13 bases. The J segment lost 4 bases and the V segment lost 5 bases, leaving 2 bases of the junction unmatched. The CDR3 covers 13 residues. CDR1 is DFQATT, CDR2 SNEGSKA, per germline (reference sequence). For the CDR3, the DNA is TGCAGTGCTCAACTAGCGGGAGGGTACGAGCAGTACTTC. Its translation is CSAQLAGGYEQYF.

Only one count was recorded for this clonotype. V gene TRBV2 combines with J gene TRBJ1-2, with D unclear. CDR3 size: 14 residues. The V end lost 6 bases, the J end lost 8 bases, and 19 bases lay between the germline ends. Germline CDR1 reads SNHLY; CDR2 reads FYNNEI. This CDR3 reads CASRVRSGIGGYTF. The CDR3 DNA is TGTGCCAGCAGAGTCAGATCGGGGATTGGAGGCTACACCTTC.

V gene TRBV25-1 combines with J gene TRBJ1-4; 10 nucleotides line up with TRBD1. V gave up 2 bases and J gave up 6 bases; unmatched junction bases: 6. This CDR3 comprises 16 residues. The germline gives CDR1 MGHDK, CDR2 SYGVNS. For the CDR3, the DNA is TGTGCCAGCAGTGAAGACAGAGGGACAGGGGATGAAAAACTGTTTTTT. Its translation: CASSEDRGTGDEKLFF.

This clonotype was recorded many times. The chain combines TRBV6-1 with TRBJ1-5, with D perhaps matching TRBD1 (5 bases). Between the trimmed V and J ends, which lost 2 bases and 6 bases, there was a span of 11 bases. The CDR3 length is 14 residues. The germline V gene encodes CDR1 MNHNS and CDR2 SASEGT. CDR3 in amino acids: CASSESGVIQPQHF. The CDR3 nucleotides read TGTGCCAGCAGTGAATCGGGGGTTATTCAGCCCCAGCATTTT.

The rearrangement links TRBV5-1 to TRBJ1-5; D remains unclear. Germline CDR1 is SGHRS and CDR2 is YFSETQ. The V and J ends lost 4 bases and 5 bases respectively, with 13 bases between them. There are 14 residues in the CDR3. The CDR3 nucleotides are TGCGCCAGCAGCCCGACGGGGTGGGATCAGCCCCAGCATTTT. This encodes CASSPTGWDQPQHF.

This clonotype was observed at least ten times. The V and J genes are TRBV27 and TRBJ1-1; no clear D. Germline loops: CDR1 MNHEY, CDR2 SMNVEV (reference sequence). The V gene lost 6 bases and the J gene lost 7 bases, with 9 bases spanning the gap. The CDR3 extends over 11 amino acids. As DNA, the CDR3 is TGTGCCAGCAGAGGACGGAGTGAAGCTTTCTTT. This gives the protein CASRGRSEAFF.

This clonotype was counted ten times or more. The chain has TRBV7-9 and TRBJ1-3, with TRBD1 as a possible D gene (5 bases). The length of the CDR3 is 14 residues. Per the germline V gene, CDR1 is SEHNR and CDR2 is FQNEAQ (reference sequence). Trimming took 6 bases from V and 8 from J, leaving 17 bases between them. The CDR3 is CASRIPSMGDTIYF. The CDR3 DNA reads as TGTGCCAGCAGGATACCCTCAATGGGGGACACCATATATTTT.

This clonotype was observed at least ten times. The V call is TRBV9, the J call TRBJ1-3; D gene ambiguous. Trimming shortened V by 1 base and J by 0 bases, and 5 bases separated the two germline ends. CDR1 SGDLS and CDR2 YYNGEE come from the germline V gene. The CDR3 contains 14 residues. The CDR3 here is CASSVTSSGNTIYF. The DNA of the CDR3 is TGTGCCAGCAGCGTAACAAGCTCTGGAAACACCATATATTTT.

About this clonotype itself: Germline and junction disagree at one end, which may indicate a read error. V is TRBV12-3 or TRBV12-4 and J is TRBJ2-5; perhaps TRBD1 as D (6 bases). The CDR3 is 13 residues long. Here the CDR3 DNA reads TGTGCTAGTGGTGCACAGGGTCCGGAGACCCGGTACTTC. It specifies CASGAQGPETRYF.

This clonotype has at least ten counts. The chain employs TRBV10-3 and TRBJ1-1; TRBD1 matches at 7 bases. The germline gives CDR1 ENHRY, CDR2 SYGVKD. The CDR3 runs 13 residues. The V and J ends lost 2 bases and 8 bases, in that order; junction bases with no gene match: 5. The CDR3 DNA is TGTGCCATCAGTGAGGAATACAGGGGAGAAGCTTTCTTT. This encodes CAISEEYRGEAFF.

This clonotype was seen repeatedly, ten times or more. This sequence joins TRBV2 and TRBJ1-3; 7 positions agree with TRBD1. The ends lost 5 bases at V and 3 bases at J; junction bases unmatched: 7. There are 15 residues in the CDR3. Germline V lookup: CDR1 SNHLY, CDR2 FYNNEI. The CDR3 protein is CASSHTGEVGNTIYF. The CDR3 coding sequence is TGTGCCAGCAGTCATACAGGGGAAGTTGGAAACACCATATATTTT.